The 25 T cell receptor beta chains below were found in one sample sequenced in a study of shared clonotypes between healthy human individuals. This table comes from immunoSEQ multiplex PCR, and its TCRdb copy is limited to in-frame clones, with some not included. Among about 690,000 clones, about nine tenths were seen once, and the ten largest hold 34%. Sequenced sample: memory CD8+ T cells from PBMCs. The subset here: CD45RO+ cells pooled with CCR7-negative TemRA cells. Receptors were obtained from a man between 18 and 29 years old in good health. Some clones in this sample may be carry-over from other donors' samples.

This chain links TRBV5-6 with TRBJ2-1; TRBD2 agrees at 8 bases. This CDR3 is 16 amino acids long. In germline, CDR1 is SGHDT, CDR2 YYEEEE. V was pared by 4 bases and J by 9 bases, with 15 bases of the junction left unmatched. CDR3 protein: CASSPPGTRIVGEQFF. The CDR3, as DNA: TGTGCCAGCAGCCCTCCCGGGACTAGGATCGTGGGTGAGCAGTTCTTC.

The chain is built from TRBV7-9 and TRBJ2-3, with D perhaps matching TRBD2 (5 bases). This CDR3 contains 14 residues. The germline V and J ends were trimmed by 4 bases and 0 bases, with 8 bases remaining between them. The germline V gene has CDR1 SEHNR and CDR2 FQNEAQ (reference sequence). The CDR3 sequence: CASSSGYSTDTQYF. The CDR3 nucleotides are TGTGCCAGCAGCTCGGGGTATAGCACAGATACGCAGTATTTT.

As concerns this clone: At one end the junction does not follow the germline gene, possibly because of a read error. The chain uses TRBV6-1 and TRBJ2-7, with D maybe TRBD1 (5 bases). This CDR3 is built from 14 residues. Germline V CDR1 and CDR2: MNHNS, SASEGT. The DNA of the CDR3 is TGTGCCAGCAGGGAAGGGGCGGACCCCTACGAGCAGTACTTC. Its translation: CASREGADPYEQYF.

For the CDR3, the DNA is TGTGCCAGCAGACAAACTAGCGGGAGGGCGTACGAGCAGTACTTC. It translates to CASRQTSGRAYEQYF. This rearrangement joins TRBV28 to TRBJ2-7; 13 bases agree with TRBD2. This CDR3 region has 15 residues. Unmatched junction bases numbered 6, after V lost 6 bases and J lost 4 bases. Per the germline V gene, CDR1 is MDHEN and CDR2 is SYDVKM.

The genes are TRBV28 and TRBJ1-2; a possible D gene is TRBD1 (6 bases). V was trimmed by 6 bases and J by 8 bases, leaving 13 bases between them. CDR3 length equals 12 residues. The germline CDR1 and CDR2 sequences are MDHEN and SYDVKM. CDR3 in amino acids: CASRPTGTGYTF. CDR3 DNA sequence: TGTGCCAGCAGACCTACAGGGACCGGCTACACCTTC.

This chain uses TRBV28 with TRBJ2-7, with 8 nucleotides matching TRBD2. CDR3 length equals 16 residues. V trimming: 5 bases; J trimming: 4 bases; junction bases outside the gene matches: 13. CDR1 is MDHEN, CDR2 SYDVKM, per germline. The CDR3 is CASSHLKLAVVYEQYF. The CDR3 region has the DNA TGTGCCAGCAGTCACCTAAAACTAGCGGTTGTGTACGAGCAGTACTTC.

The rearrangement uses TRBV28 and TRBJ1-1; TRBD1 matches 7 bases. V dropped 10 bases and J dropped 3; count of bases not matched to a gene: 5. CDR3 size: 12 residues. Germline CDR1 MDHEN, CDR2 SYDVKM. The CDR3 spells CATDRDDTEAFF. Here the CDR3 DNA reads TGTGCCACCGACAGGGACGACACTGAAGCTTTCTTT.

The chain recombines TRBV11-2 with TRBJ2-1; D not certain. This CDR3 is built from 14 residues. The V gene's germline CDR1 is SGHAT and CDR2 FQNNGV. V shed 4 bases and J shed 8 bases, with 15 bases lying between them. CDR3 residues: CASSSYTLVYEQFF. The CDR3 bases are TGTGCCAGCAGCTCCTATACCCTAGTTTATGAGCAGTTCTTC. The variable domain in full, completed from reference TRBV11-2 and TRBJ2-1, reads EAGVAQSPRYKIIEKRQSVAFWCNPISGHATLYWYQQILGQGPKLLIQFQNNGVVDDSQLPKDRFSAERLKGVDSTLKIQPAKLEDSAVYLCASSSYTLVYEQFFGPGTRLTVL.

J is TRBJ2-1 and V is TRBV7-2; 12 positions agree with TRBD2. V was clipped by 4 bases and J by 8 bases; unmatched bases: 3. Germline assignment: CDR1 SGHTA and CDR2 FQGNSA. The CDR3 is 14 residues long. CDR3 nucleotides: TGTGCCAGCAGCTGGGGACTAGCGGGTGATGAGCAGTTCTTC. Its translation: CASSWGLAGDEQFF.

This clone was seen a few times. V and J are TRBV7-9 and TRBJ1-2; 10 nucleotides agree with TRBD1. In germline, CDR1 is SEHNR, CDR2 FQNEAQ (reference sequence). The CDR3 contains 15 residues. The V gene end was trimmed by 4 bases and the J gene end by 3 bases; junction bases not matched to a gene: 5. The CDR3 DNA is TGTGCCAGCAGCTACCCCGGGACAGGGGACTATGGCTACACCTTC. Encoded protein: CASSYPGTGDYGYTF.

This clone was counted once. The chain carries TRBV11-2 and TRBJ1-1, with D possibly TRBD1 on 5 matching bases. The CDR3 has 13 amino acids. Germline assignment: CDR1 SGHAT and CDR2 FQNNGV. Trimming removed 5 bases at V and 2 bases at J, with 9 bases between. CDR3 DNA: TGTGCCAGCAGCGAAACAGGCAACACTGAAGCTTTCTTT. Its protein is CASSETGNTEAFF. The variable domain in full, with the rest retrieved from reference TRBV11-2 and TRBJ1-1, is EAGVAQSPRYKIIEKRQSVAFWCNPISGHATLYWYQQILGQGPKLLIQFQNNGVVDDSQLPKDRFSAERLKGVDSTLKIQPAKLEDSAVYLCASSETGNTEAFFGQGTRLTVV.

About this clone itself: Other nucleotide sequences in the sample specify the same CDR3. The chain is built from TRBV5-1 and TRBJ1-1; D is uncertain. Germline-derived CDR1 and CDR2 are SGHRS and YFSETQ. The ends were cut back, 2 bases at V and 1 base at J, with 6 bases in the middle. The CDR3 has 13 amino acids. CDR3 protein: CASSFGGNTEAFF. Written as DNA, the CDR3 is TGCGCCAGCAGCTTCGGAGGGAACACTGAAGCTTTCTTT. Filled out from reference TRBV5-1 and TRBJ1-1, the complete variable domain reads KAGVTQTPRYLIKTRGQQVTLSCSPISGHRSVSWYQQTPGQGLQFLFEYFSETQRNKGNFPGRFSGRQFSNSRSEMNVSTLELGDSALYLCASSFGGNTEAFFGQGTRLTVV.

The V call is TRBV12-2, the J call TRBJ1-4. TRBV12-2 is labeled a pseudogene. The CDR3 loop spans 13 amino acids. In DNA, the CDR3 is TGTGCAAGTCGCCTCCGCCCTCGTGAAAAACTGTTTTTT. This sequence encodes CASRLRPREKLFF.

The chain couples TRBV28 to TRBJ1-1; D remains ambiguous. The V end lost 7 bases, the J end lost 2 bases, and 8 bases lay between the germline ends. The CDR3 length is 12 residues. Per the germline V gene, CDR1 is MDHEN and CDR2 is SYDVKM. As DNA, the CDR3 is TGTGCCAGCATTCTAGGCAACACTGAAGCTTTCTTT. This gives the protein CASILGNTEAFF.

The chain has TRBV27 and TRBJ2-1, with D possibly matching TRBD2 (6 bases). Germline V lookup: CDR1 MNHEY, CDR2 SMNVEV (reference sequence). This CDR3 has 14 residues. Trimming stripped 6 bases from V and 2 bases from J, with 11 bases between. The CDR3 DNA reads as TGTGCCAGCAGAGTAGCGGCCACCTACAATGAGCAGTTCTTC. Translation gives CASRVAATYNEQFF.

The chain is built from TRBV18 and TRBJ1-4; TRBD1 matches 7 bases. Germline trimming cut 5 bases from V and 2 bases from J; bases unmatched to any gene: 2. The CDR3 length is 14 residues. From germline, CDR1 is KGHSH and CDR2 LQKENI. The CDR3 here is CASSGTATNEKLFF. The DNA for the CDR3 is TGTGCCAGCTCAGGGACAGCTACTAATGAAAAACTGTTTTTT.

The genes are TRBV13 and TRBJ2-7; the D is unclear. The germline V gene has CDR1 PRHDT and CDR2 FYEKMQ (reference sequence). V gave up 0 bases and J gave up 2 bases, with 5 bases separating them. The CDR3 totals 13 residues. This chain's CDR3 is CASSLGLPYEQYF. CDR3 nucleotide sequence: TGTGCCAGCAGCTTAGGACTACCCTACGAGCAGTACTTC.

The chain links TRBV7-3 to TRBJ2-1; TRBD2 matches 11 bases. The CDR3 is 15 residues long. The trim removed 0 bases at V and 7 bases at J, leaving 2 bases unmatched. CDR1 SGHTA and CDR2 FQGTGA come from the germline V gene. The CDR3 DNA is TGTGCCAGCAGCTTAACGGGACTAGCGGCGAATGAGCAGTTCTTC. Amino acid sequence: CASSLTGLAANEQFF.

The V call is TRBV7-6, the J call TRBJ2-7; D is uncertain. Germline V gene sequence: CDR1 SGHVS, CDR2 FNYEAQ. Trimming cost V 8 bases and J 1 base, with 12 bases left between them. CDR3 length: 13 residues. CDR3: CASRARPSYEQYF. The CDR3 DNA reads as TGTGCCAGCCGCGCCCGCCCTTCCTACGAGCAGTACTTC. The full variable domain, rest sourced from reference TRBV7-6 and TRBJ2-7, is GAGVSQSPRYKVTKRGQDVALRCDPISGHVSLYWYRQALGQGPEFLTYFNYEAQQDKSGLPNDRFSAERPEGSISTLTIQRTEQRDSAMYRCASRARPSYEQYFGPGTRLTVT.

The J gene is TRBJ1-1, the V gene TRBV11-2; a weak D match, TRBD1 (6 bases). Germline lookup yields CDR1 SGHAT and CDR2 FQNNGV. The CDR3 covers 13 residues. V was trimmed by 5 bases and J by 6 bases, leaving 13 bases between them. The DNA of the CDR3 is TGTGCCAGCAGCACCCGGGACAAACCTGAAGCTTTCTTT. Protein: CASSTRDKPEAFF.

The chain couples TRBV9 to TRBJ2-2; D unclear. The ends were cut back, 8 bases at V and 0 bases at J, with 8 bases in the middle. Germline CDR1 reads SGDLS; CDR2 reads YYNGEE. The CDR3 runs to 13 residues. CDR3 sequence (DNA): TGTGCCAGTATGGCAGCGAACACCGGGGAGCTGTTTTTT. It codes for CASMAANTGELFF. The full variable domain, in which reference TRBV9 and TRBJ2-2 provide the parts outside the CDR3, is DSGVTQTPKHLITATGQRVTLRCSPRSGDLSVYWYQQSLDQGLQFLIQYYNGEERAKGNILERFSAQQFPDLHSELNLSSLELGDSALYFCASMAANTGELFFGEGSRLTVL.

The chain links TRBV4-1 to TRBJ1-5; D gene uncertain. The CDR3 extends over 17 amino acids. Trimming removed 0 bases from V and 2 bases from J, with 14 bases in between. CDR1 and CDR2 (germline): MGHRA, YSYEKL. The CDR3 spells CASSQDEAWEGNQPQHF. The CDR3 region has the DNA TGCGCCAGCAGCCAAGATGAAGCCTGGGAAGGCAATCAGCCCCAGCATTTT.

The J gene is TRBJ2-1, the V gene TRBV7-6; no firm D call. The V end was cut by 0 bases, the J end by 2 bases, with 5 bases between. The CDR3 extends over 14 amino acids. Germline CDR1 reads SGHVS; CDR2 reads FNYEAQ. The CDR3 here is CASSLALPYNEQFF. CDR3 nucleotide sequence: TGTGCCAGCAGCTTAGCTCTTCCCTACAATGAGCAGTTCTTC.

The chain combines TRBV2 with TRBJ2-2; D is possibly TRBD2 (7 bases). The CDR3 runs to 17 residues. Germline CDR1 is SNHLY and CDR2 is FYNNEI. Trimming pared 7 bases from V and 5 bases from J, leaving 23 bases between. Here the CDR3 reads CASKGGSGLSLTGELFF. CDR3 in DNA: TGTGCCAGCAAGGGGGGTAGCGGGTTAAGTTTGACCGGGGAGCTGTTTTTT.

The chain is built from TRBV6-6 and TRBJ2-4, with D perhaps matching TRBD2 (6 bases). Trimming removed 8 bases at V and 5 bases at J, with 16 bases between. This CDR3 is 14 amino acids long. Germline CDR1 and CDR2: MNHNY and SVGAGI (reference sequence). The CDR3 here is CASGPRDSQNIQYF. The CDR3 nucleotides are TGTGCCAGCGGCCCCCGGGACTCACAAAACATTCAGTACTTC.